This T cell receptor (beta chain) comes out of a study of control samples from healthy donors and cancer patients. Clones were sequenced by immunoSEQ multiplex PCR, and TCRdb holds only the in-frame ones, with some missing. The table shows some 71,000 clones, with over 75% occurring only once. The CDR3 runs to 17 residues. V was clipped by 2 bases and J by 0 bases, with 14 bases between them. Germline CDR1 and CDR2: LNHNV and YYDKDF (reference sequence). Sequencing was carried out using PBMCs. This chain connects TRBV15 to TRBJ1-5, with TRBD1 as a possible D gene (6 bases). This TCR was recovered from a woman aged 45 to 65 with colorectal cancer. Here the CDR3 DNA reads TGTGCCACCAGCAGAAAATCGACAGGACATAGCAATCAGCCCCAGCATTTT. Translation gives CATSRKSTGHSNQPQHF.